This T cell receptor beta chain originates from a study of Ad26.COV2.S vaccination and SARS-CoV-2 variants. Looking at the study overall: In the study, Ad26.COV2.S was injected intramuscularly once, or twice 56 days apart. Study conclusions and caveats: In TCR breadth and depth analyses, total T cell responses may have been underestimated.

With regard to this clone: Its antigen is unidentified.

Indicated treatment: 19 received Ad26.COV2.S at low or high dose, single or two shots; a few received placebo; per-sample allocation not given. Sampling was performed 63 days after the first vaccine or placebo injection. The CDR3 sequence is 15 residues long. Trimming pared 2 bases from V and 4 bases from J, leaving 12 bases between. Germline V gives CDR1 SGHTA, CDR2 FQGTGA. Profiled with immunoSEQ multiplex PCR; TCRdb holds only in-frame clones, not every one. This table holds more than 400,000 clones, about 90% found once. The sequence was collected from a person between 18 and 60 years old who received the Ad26.COV2.S COVID-19 vaccine or a placebo. Sample: peripheral blood, taken in a trial of Ad26.COV2.S vaccine versus placebo. J is TRBJ2-1 and V is TRBV7-3, with D possibly being TRBD1 or TRBD2 (5 bases each). The CDR3 DNA reads as TGTGCCAGCAGCTTAGGGACCGCCACTTACAATGAGCAGTTCTTC. Its translation is CASSLGTATYNEQFF.